This passage covers 14 T cell receptor beta chains from one sample sequenced in a study of cytomegalovirus exposure and HLA in healthy donors. 13 Jbeta primers and 60 Vbeta primers were used for the PCR. TCRdb's table, derived via immunoSEQ multiplex PCR, lists solely in-frame clones and lacks some. The data contain about 160,000 clones, about three quarters of them singletons. Material for sequencing was PBMCs. Receptors originate from a female donor in good health and CMV-seronegative.

This clone came up a few times. This chain uses TRBV7-6 with TRBJ1-5; 10 bases fit TRBD1. V shed 5 bases and J 6 bases; nucleotides not matched to a gene: 7. Germline CDR1 is SGHVS and CDR2 is FNYEAQ. The CDR3 has 15 amino acids. CDR3 in DNA: TGTGCCAGCAGCCTAGGGACAGGGGCCCGTCAGCCCCAGCATTTT. This sequence encodes CASSLGTGARQPQHF.

This sequence joins TRBV4-1 and TRBJ1-2, with 7 positions matching TRBD1. This CDR3 is 14 amino acids long. V gave up 0 bases and J gave up 5 bases; unmatched junction bases: 3. Germline V gives CDR1 MGHRA, CDR2 YSYEKL. CDR3 protein: CASSQEPTGYGYTF. The CDR3 DNA sequence: TGCGCCAGCAGCCAAGAACCGACAGGGTATGGCTACACCTTC.

The chain employs TRBV9 and TRBJ1-1; D is undetermined. Germline V gives CDR1 SGDLS, CDR2 YYNGEE. V lost 5 bases, J lost 0 bases, and 14 bases lay in between. CDR3 length equals 15 residues. CDR3 amino acids: CASRPQARLNTEAFF. The DNA for the CDR3 is TGTGCCAGCAGGCCCCAAGCTCGTTTGAACACTGAAGCTTTCTTT.

This clone was recorded once. The chain carries TRBV18 and TRBJ2-7, with 9 positions matching TRBD1. Unmatched junction bases numbered 8, after V lost 5 bases and J lost 6 bases. The CDR3 contains 14 residues. In germline, CDR1 is KGHSH, CDR2 LQKENI. This CDR3 is CASSRDRERSEQYF. The CDR3, as DNA: TGTGCCAGCTCAAGGGACAGGGAAAGGAGCGAGCAGTACTTC.

V and J are TRBV4-1 and TRBJ1-3; D possibly corresponds to TRBD1 (6 bases). Germline V gene data show CDR1 as MGHRA and CDR2 as YSYEKL. There are 18 residues in the CDR3. The V gene lost 0 bases and the J gene lost 4 bases, with 19 bases spanning the gap. The CDR3 sequence is CASSQERDGTLSGNTIYF. The CDR3 region has the DNA TGCGCCAGCAGCCAAGAAAGGGATGGGACACTATCCGGAAACACCATATATTTT.

V and J are TRBV11-2 and TRBJ2-7; unclear D gene. CDR3 length: 14 residues. Deletions cut 0 bases from V and 6 bases from J, with 12 bases between. CDR1 and CDR2 from the germline V gene are SGHAT and FQNNGV. This chain's CDR3 is CASSLDAFLGEQYF. CDR3 bases: TGTGCCAGCAGCTTAGACGCCTTCCTAGGCGAGCAGTACTTC.

The rearrangement uses TRBV29-1 and TRBJ1-4; D unresolved. This CDR3 has 12 amino acids. Germline V gene sequence: CDR1 SQVTM, CDR2 ANQGSEA. The V gene lost 8 bases and the J gene lost 4 bases, with 11 bases spanning the gap. CDR3 amino acids: CSTASGNEKLFF. CDR3 nucleotide sequence: TGCAGCACCGCGAGCGGTAATGAAAAACTGTTTTTT.

CDR3 region: CAWGHRLPYEQYF. The CDR3 DNA reads TGTGCCTGGGGACACAGGTTGCCCTACGAGCAGTACTTC. The V gene is TRBV30, the J gene TRBJ2-7; D is perhaps TRBD1 (5 bases). The CDR3 totals 13 residues. V dropped 5 bases and J dropped 2 bases, with 13 bases sitting between them. Germline V gene data show CDR1 as GTSNPN and CDR2 as SVGIG (reference sequence).

The V call is TRBV7-9, the J call TRBJ1-4; TRBD1 agrees at 7 bases. The CDR3 contains 15 residues. The V gene end was trimmed by 5 bases and the J gene end by 8 bases; junction bases not matched to a gene: 11. Per the germline V gene, CDR1 is SEHNR and CDR2 is FQNEAQ (reference sequence). The CDR3 DNA sequence: TGTGCCAGCAGCCCCGGACAGGCGAATTCCGAAAAACTGTTTTTT. Protein sequence: CASSPGQANSEKLFF.

The chain uses TRBV10-1 and TRBJ2-1; TRBD2 matches 10 bases. The CDR3 consists of 16 residues. J gave up 4 bases and V 2 bases, and 5 bases lay outside the gene matches. In germline, CDR1 is WNHNN, CDR2 SYGVQD (reference sequence). CDR3 loop: CASSEPGTSVYNEQFF. The CDR3 coding sequence is TGCGCCAGCAGTGAGCCCGGGACTAGCGTATACAATGAGCAGTTCTTC.

This clone was found once. The rearrangement uses TRBV2 and TRBJ1-3; a weak D match, TRBD1 (5 bases). V was trimmed by 4 bases and J by 6 bases, leaving 13 bases between them. CDR3 length equals 14 residues. Germline CDR1 SNHLY, CDR2 FYNNEI. CDR3 sequence (DNA): TGTGCCAGCAGTGGGGAGGGGCCCGAAAACACCATATATTTT. This translates into CASSGEGPENTIYF.

This CDR3 reads CASRGTAGGRAAFF. The CDR3 DNA sequence: TGTGCCAGCAGGGGGACAGCTGGGGGCAGGGCGGCTTTCTTT. The rearrangement links TRBV2 to TRBJ1-1; 7 positions agree with TRBD1. Germline V gene sequence: CDR1 SNHLY, CDR2 FYNNEI. The CDR3 contains 14 residues. J gave up 11 bases and V 6 bases, and 15 bases lay outside the gene matches.

CDR3 in amino acids: CASSPGASGGMDTQYF. CDR3 nucleotides: TGCGCCAGCAGCCCAGGGGCTAGCGGGGGTATGGATACGCAGTATTTT. This chain joins TRBV5-1 and TRBJ2-3, with 10 bases identical to TRBD2. The J segment lost 6 bases and the V segment lost 4 bases, leaving 11 bases of the junction unmatched. The CDR3 covers 16 residues. Germline-derived CDR1 and CDR2 are SGHRS and YFSETQ.

V is TRBV6-4 and J is TRBJ1-2, with 7 nucleotides matching TRBD1. Germline V lookup: CDR1 MRHNA, CDR2 SNTAGT. This CDR3 has 14 amino acids. J lost 5 bases, V lost 3 bases, and 6 bases had no gene match. The CDR3 sequence is CASSETGTAYGYTF. In nucleotides, the CDR3 is TGTGCCAGCAGTGAAACCGGGACAGCGTATGGCTACACCTTC.